This T cell receptor (beta chain) comes out of a study of early T cells in non-severe SARS-CoV-2 infection. Study-level information: Chains were unpaired, as sequencing was done on bulk RNA from unsorted whole blood.

Attachment of unique molecular identifiers was made to individual cDNA molecules. Using its own MiXCR run on the 5' RACE reads, TCRdb lists one record per CDR3 protein. Of around 50,000 distinct CDR3 sequences in the sample, 6% to 7% were seen once. This clonotype was recorded a few times. The antigen is unknown. Study-wide findings and caveats: Sequences matched to VDJdb favored anti-spike CD8 responses, while private and CD4 specificities were missed.

The receptor was derived from an adult who was a healthcare worker with PCR-confirmed SARS-CoV-2 infection or an uninfected control (not recorded which). Sequencing was performed on whole blood.

CDR3: CATGGRVDEQYF. The CDR3 DNA reads as TGTGCCACCGGGGGCAGGGTCGACGAGCAGTACTTC. This chain uses TRBV19 with TRBJ2-7; D may be TRBD1 or TRBD2 (6 bases each). This CDR3 contains 12 residues. Looked up from germline, CDR1 is LNHDA and CDR2 is SQIVND (reference sequence). V lost 10 bases and J lost 5, with 15 bases in between.